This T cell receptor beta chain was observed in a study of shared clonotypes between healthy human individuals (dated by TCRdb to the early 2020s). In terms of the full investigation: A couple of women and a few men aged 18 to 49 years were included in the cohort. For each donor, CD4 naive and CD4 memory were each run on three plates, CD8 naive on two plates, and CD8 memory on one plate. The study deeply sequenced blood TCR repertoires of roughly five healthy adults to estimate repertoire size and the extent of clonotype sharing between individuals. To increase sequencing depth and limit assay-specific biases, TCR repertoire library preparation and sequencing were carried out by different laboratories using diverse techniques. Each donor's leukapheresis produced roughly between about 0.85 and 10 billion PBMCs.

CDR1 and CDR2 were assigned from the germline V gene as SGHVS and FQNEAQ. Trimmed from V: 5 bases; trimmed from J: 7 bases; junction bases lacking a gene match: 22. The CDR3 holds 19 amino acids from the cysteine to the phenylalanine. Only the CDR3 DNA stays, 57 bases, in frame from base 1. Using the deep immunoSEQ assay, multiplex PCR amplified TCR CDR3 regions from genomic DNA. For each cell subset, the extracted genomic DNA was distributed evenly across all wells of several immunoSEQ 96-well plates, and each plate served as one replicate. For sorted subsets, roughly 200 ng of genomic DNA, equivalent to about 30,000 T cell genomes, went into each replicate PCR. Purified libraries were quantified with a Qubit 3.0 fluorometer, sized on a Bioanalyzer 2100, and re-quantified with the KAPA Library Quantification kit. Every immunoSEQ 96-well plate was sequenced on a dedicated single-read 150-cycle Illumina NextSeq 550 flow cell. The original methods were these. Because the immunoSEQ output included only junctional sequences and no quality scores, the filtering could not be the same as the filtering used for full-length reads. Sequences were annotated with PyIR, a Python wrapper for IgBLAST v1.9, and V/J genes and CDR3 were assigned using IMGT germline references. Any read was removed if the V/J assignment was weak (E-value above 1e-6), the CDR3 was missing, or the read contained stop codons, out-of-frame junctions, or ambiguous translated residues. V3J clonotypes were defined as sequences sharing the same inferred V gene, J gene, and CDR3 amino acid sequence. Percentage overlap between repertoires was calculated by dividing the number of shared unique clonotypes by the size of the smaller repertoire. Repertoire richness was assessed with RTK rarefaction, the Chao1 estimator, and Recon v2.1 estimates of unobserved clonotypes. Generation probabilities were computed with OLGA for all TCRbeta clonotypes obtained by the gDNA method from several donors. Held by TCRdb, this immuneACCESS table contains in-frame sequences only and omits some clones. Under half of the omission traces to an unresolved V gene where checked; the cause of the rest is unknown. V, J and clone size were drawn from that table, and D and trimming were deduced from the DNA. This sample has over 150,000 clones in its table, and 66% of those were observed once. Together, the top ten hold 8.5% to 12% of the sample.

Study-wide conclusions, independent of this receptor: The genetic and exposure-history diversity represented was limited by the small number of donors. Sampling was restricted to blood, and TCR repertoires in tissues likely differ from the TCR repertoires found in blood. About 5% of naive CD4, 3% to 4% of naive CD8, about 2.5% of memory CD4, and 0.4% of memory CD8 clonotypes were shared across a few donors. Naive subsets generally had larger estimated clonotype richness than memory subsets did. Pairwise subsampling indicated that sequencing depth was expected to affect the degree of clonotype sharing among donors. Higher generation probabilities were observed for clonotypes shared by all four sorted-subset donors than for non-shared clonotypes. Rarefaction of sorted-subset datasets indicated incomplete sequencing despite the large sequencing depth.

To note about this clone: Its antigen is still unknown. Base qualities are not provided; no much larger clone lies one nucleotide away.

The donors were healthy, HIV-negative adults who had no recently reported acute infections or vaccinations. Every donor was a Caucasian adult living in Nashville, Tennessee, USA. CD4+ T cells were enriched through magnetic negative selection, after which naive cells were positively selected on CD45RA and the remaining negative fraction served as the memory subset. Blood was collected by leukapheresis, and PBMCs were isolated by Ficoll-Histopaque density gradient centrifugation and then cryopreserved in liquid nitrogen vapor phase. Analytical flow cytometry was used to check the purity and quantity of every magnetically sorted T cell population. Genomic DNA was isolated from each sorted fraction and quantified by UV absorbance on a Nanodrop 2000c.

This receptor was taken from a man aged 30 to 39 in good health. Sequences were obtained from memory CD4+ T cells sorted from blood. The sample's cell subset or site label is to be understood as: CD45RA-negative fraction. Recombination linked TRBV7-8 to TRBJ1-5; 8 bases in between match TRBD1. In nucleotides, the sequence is TGTGCCAGCAGCCTAAGACCGGGACAGGCCCCGTTGGAGAACCAGCCCCAGCATTTT. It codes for CASSLRPGQAPLENQPQHF.